This T cell receptor (beta chain) stems from a study of T cell repertoires in cytomegalovirus infection. In the study overall: Public TCR beta signatures provided an indication of both CMV infection and a matching HLA type.

The V gene end was trimmed by 7 bases and the J gene end by 8 bases; junction bases not matched to a gene: 8. The germline gives CDR1 SNHLY, CDR2 FYNNEI. This CDR3 region has 13 residues. MiXCR, run by TCRdb on the reads, gives a single entry per CDR3 protein. The sample records 490,000 or so distinct CDR3 sequences, about 11% being singletons. A remark on this clonotype: The antigen is not known.

Points from the study as a whole: Identification of carriers of CMV plus the relevant HLA was performed using cumulative public TCR beta family frequency. In two of eight donors, the top clonotype was HLA-C-restricted CMV-specific.

This sequence was found in a human donor in good health (CMV status not recorded). Some clones in this sample may be carry-over from other donors' samples. Input material: PBMCs. The rearrangement links TRBV2 to TRBJ2-1, with 7 bases that match TRBD1. The CDR3 coding sequence is TGTGCCAGCAATCGACAGGGATTCGATGAGCAGTTCTTC. It encodes CASNRQGFDEQFF. The full variable domain, in which reference TRBV2 and TRBJ2-1 provide the parts outside the CDR3, is EPEVTQTPSHQVTQMGQEVILRCVPISNHLYFYWYRQILGQKVEFLVSFYNNEISEKSEIFDDQFSVERPDGSNFTLKIRSTKLEDSAMYFCASNRQGFDEQFFGPGTRLTVL.